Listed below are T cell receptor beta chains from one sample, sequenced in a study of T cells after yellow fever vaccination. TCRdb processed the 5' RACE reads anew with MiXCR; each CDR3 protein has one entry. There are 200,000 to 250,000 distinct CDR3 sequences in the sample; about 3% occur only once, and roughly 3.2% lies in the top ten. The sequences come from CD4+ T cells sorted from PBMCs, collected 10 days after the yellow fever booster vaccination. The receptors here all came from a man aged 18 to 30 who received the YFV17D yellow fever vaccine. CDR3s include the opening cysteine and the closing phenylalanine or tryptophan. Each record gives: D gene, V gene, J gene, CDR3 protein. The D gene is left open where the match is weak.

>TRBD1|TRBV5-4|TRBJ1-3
CASSGDSAGNTIYF
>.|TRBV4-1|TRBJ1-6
CASSQAGFYNSPLHF
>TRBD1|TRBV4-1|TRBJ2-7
CASSSGQAINEQYF
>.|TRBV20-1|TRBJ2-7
CSVGLRLGKYEQYF
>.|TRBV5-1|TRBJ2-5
CASSLALETQYF
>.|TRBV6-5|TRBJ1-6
CASSYSLTVTNSPLHF
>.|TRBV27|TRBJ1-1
CASSLLRGTEAFF
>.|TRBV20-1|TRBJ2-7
CSSPGGPSYEQYF
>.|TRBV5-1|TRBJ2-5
CASSSVLVQTQYF
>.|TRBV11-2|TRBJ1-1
CASSRGASTEAFF
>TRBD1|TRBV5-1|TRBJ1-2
CASRQGENHGYTF
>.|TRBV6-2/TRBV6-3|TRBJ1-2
CASRSQVTGYTF
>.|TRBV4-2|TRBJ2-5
CASSRARKETQYF
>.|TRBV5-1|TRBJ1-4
CASSLSFATNEKLFF
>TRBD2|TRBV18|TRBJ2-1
CASSPNSGGANEQFF
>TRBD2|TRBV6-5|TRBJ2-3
CASSYWLAGPTDTQYF
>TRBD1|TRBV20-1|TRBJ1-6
CSARRGTGKSPLHF
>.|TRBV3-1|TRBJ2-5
CASSQVSRSEETQYF
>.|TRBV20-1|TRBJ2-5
CSASGNTQETQYF
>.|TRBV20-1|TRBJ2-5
CSFKDQETQYF
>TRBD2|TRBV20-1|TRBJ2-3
CSARVGSGGSTDTQYF
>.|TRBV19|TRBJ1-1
CASNQRRGLNTEAFF
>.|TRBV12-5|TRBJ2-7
CASGLDSSYEQYF
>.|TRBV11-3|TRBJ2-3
CASSLEAGSRTDTQYF
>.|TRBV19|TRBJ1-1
CASTRTANEAFF
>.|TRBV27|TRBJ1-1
CASSPYRGGTEAFF
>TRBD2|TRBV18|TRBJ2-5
CASSPDSSGGQETQYF
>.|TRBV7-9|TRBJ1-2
CASSLGDISFLGYTF
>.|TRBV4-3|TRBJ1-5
CASSQDTSGGGQPQHF
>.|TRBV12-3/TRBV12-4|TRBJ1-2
CASSSYIYGYTF
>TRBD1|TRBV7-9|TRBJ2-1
CASSLRQGWSYNEQFF
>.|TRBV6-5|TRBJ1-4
CASSRKPEVNEKLFF
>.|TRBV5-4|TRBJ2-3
CASSKDRYSDTQYF
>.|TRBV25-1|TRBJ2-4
CASSAGGGVDIQYF
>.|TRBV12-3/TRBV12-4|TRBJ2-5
CASSLGLKGTQYF
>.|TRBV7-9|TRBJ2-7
CASSLENWWGGEQYF
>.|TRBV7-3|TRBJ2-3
CASSRAGLPDTQYF
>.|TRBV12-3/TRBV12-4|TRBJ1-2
CASSSWGTGVWGYTF
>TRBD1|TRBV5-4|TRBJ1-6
CASSLSGGGYSPLHF
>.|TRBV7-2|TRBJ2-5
CASSPRHGFQETQYF
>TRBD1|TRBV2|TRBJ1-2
CASNEQGPDYGYTF
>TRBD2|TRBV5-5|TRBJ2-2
CASSRDYLGELFF
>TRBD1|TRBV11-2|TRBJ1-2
CASSLVSGTGGIRGYTF
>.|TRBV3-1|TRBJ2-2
CASSQSRLGRGELFF
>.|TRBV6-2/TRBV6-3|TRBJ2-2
CASSYLVAGELFF
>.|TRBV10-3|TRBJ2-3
CATSGLPARTDTQYF
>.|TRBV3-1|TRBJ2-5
CASSQVGGHQETQYF